A selection of T cell receptor beta chains follows, all from one sample in a study of blood T cell repertoires in COVID-19. Assay used: immunoSEQ multiplex PCR; TCRdb lists only in-frame clones, some missing. The table includes about 130,000 clones, 70% to 85% detected once. Sequencing input: peripheral blood. These receptors were collected from a man in his 60s who had recovered from COVID-19. Both conserved end residues are part of each CDR3. A D gene is named only where the DNA matches it firmly. Clone size is stated in some rows and not others, as once, few, many or a class when expanded.

v_gene: TRBV6-1; abundance: once; j_gene: TRBJ2-1; d_gene: -; CDR3aa: CASSEPRWDEQFF; CDR3nt: TGTGCCAGCAGTGAACCCAGGTGGGATGAGCAGTTCTTC
v_gene: TRBV7-3; abundance: -; j_gene: TRBJ2-1; d_gene: -; CDR3aa: CASSQTSGSLLYEQFF; CDR3nt: TGTGCCAGCAGCCAAACCTCAGGGTCCCTCCTCTATGAGCAGTTCTTC
v_gene: TRBV19; abundance: -; j_gene: TRBJ1-1; d_gene: -; CDR3aa: CASTLPGGTGWRTFF; CDR3nt: TGTGCCAGTACCCTTCCAGGCGGAACAGGTTGGCGAACATTCTTT
v_gene: TRBV5-1; abundance: few; j_gene: TRBJ2-1; d_gene: TRBD1; CDR3aa: CASSAQTGRAEQFF; CDR3nt: TGCGCCAGCAGCGCCCAGACAGGGCGGGCTGAGCAGTTCTTC
v_gene: TRBV6-4; abundance: few; j_gene: TRBJ1-1; d_gene: -; CDR3aa: CASSEGGGAEAFF; CDR3nt: TGTGCCAGCAGTGAAGGGGGTGGCGCTGAAGCTTTCTTT
v_gene: TRBV9; abundance: -; j_gene: TRBJ1-1; d_gene: TRBD1; CDR3aa: CASSSTGGGGTEAFF; CDR3nt: TGTGCCAGCAGCTCCACAGGGGGCGGAGGCACTGAAGCTTTCTTT
v_gene: TRBV2; abundance: -; j_gene: TRBJ2-1; d_gene: TRBD2; CDR3aa: CASRAESSGVANEQFF; CDR3nt: TGTGCCAGCAGGGCGGAATCTAGCGGGGTTGCCAATGAGCAGTTCTTC
v_gene: TRBV5-6; abundance: -; j_gene: TRBJ2-7; d_gene: -; CDR3aa: CASSSGTFSYEQYF; CDR3nt: TGTGCCAGCAGCTCCGGGACATTCTCCTACGAGCAGTACTTC
v_gene: TRBV6-5; abundance: -; j_gene: TRBJ2-1; d_gene: TRBD2; CDR3aa: CASTRGGSSYNEQFF; CDR3nt: TGTGCCAGCACCCGGGGGGGAAGCTCCTACAATGAGCAGTTCTTC
v_gene: TRBV24-1; abundance: -; j_gene: TRBJ2-3; d_gene: -; CDR3aa: CATSDFLSGGLSSTDTQYF; CDR3nt: TGTGCCACCAGTGATTTTCTGTCAGGGGGGTTGTCCAGCACAGATACGCAGTATTTT
v_gene: TRBV28; abundance: once; j_gene: TRBJ1-2; d_gene: TRBD1; CDR3aa: CASSYPSEQGAGGYTF; CDR3nt: TGTGCCAGCAGTTACCCATCCGAACAGGGGGCTGGGGGCTACACCTTC
v_gene: TRBV5-1; abundance: -; j_gene: TRBJ2-2; d_gene: -; CDR3aa: CASSLALAGLNTGELFF; CDR3nt: TGCGCCAGCAGCTTGGCCTTGGCAGGGTTGAACACCGGGGAGCTGTTTTTT
v_gene: TRBV7-8; abundance: -; j_gene: TRBJ1-3; d_gene: TRBD1; CDR3aa: CASSLGQGAGNTIYF; CDR3nt: TGTGCCAGCAGCTTAGGACAGGGCGCTGGAAACACCATATATTTT
v_gene: TRBV6-2/TRBV6-3; abundance: few; j_gene: TRBJ2-5; d_gene: TRBD2; CDR3aa: CASSPLEAGGIRETQYF; CDR3nt: TGTGCCAGCAGTCCGTTGGAAGCGGGGGGTATCCGAGAGACCCAGTACTTC
v_gene: TRBV9; abundance: -; j_gene: TRBJ1-2; d_gene: -; CDR3aa: CASSGTGSDYGYTF; CDR3nt: TGTGCCAGCAGCGGCACAGGGTCTGACTATGGCTACACCTTC
v_gene: TRBV27; abundance: -; j_gene: TRBJ1-6; d_gene: TRBD1; CDR3aa: CASSRTGDYSPLHF; CDR3nt: TGTGCCAGCAGTCGGACAGGGGATTATTCACCCCTCCACTTT
v_gene: TRBV5-1; abundance: -; j_gene: TRBJ2-3; d_gene: TRBD1; CDR3aa: CASSARQGFFGLARTDTQYF; CDR3nt: TGCGCCAGCAGCGCGCGACAGGGGTTTTTCGGGCTAGCGCGCACAGATACGCAGTATTTT
v_gene: TRBV27; abundance: many; j_gene: TRBJ1-1; d_gene: TRBD1; CDR3aa: CASSSTGGEGTEAFF; CDR3nt: TGTGCCAGCAGTTCGACAGGGGGCGAGGGAACTGAAGCTTTCTTT
v_gene: TRBV19; abundance: -; j_gene: TRBJ2-3; d_gene: -; CDR3aa: CASSIETSSADTQYF; CDR3nt: TGTGCCAGTAGTATAGAGACAAGTTCCGCAGATACGCAGTATTTT
v_gene: TRBV7-7; abundance: once; j_gene: TRBJ2-7; d_gene: TRBD2; CDR3aa: CASSLDWGGEQYF; CDR3nt: TGTGCTAGCAGCTTAGATTGGGGGGGCGAGCAGTACTTC
v_gene: TRBV6-1; abundance: few; j_gene: TRBJ1-5; d_gene: -; CDR3aa: CASSEAGGSRQPQHF; CDR3nt: TGTGCCAGCAGTGAAGCAGGGGGAAGCAGGCAGCCCCAGCATTTT
v_gene: TRBV7-2; abundance: -; j_gene: TRBJ1-2; d_gene: -; CDR3aa: CASSLRSLGYTF; CDR3nt: TGTGCCAGCAGCCTCCGGAGCCTTGGCTACACCTTC
v_gene: TRBV7-2; abundance: -; j_gene: TRBJ2-2; d_gene: -; CDR3aa: CASSLTSPSNTGELFF; CDR3nt: TGTGCCAGCAGCTTAACTAGCCCATCGAACACCGGGGAGCTGTTTTTT
v_gene: TRBV29-1; abundance: -; j_gene: TRBJ1-1; d_gene: -; CDR3aa: CSVDLQGLGTEAFF; CDR3nt: TGCAGCGTGGACCTGCAGGGGCTGGGAACTGAAGCTTTCTTT
v_gene: TRBV5-1; abundance: -; j_gene: TRBJ2-3; d_gene: TRBD1; CDR3aa: CASRGQANTDTQYF; CDR3nt: TGCGCCAGCAGGGGACAGGCGAACACAGATACGCAGTATTTT